This is a list of T cell receptor beta chains from one sample in a study of T cells in localized non-small cell lung cancer. Libraries were prepared by immunoSEQ multiplex PCR; TCRdb keeps only in-frame clonotypes and omits some of them. The data hold 26,000 or so clones, with less than 90% observed a single time. The specimen comprised peripheral blood, sampled before any cancer treatment. Source of these receptors: a female donor at least 60 years old with stage II squamous cell lung carcinoma. Each CDR3 is given with its conserved first and last residue. The D gene is left open where the match is weak. Clone size is shown for a subset of rows, as once, few, many or a class of expanded clone.

J gene: TRBJ2-3
clone size: -
V gene: TRBV7-2
D gene: TRBD2
CDR3 protein: CASSLGGLGGGDTQYF
CDR3 DNA: TGTGCCAGCAGCTTAGGGGGACTAGGCGGGGGAGATACGCAGTATTTT

J gene: TRBJ1-3
clone size: -
V gene: TRBV27
D gene: -
CDR3 protein: CASSPQGSGNTIYF
CDR3 DNA: TGTGCCAGCAGTCCACAGGGCTCTGGAAACACCATATATTTT

J gene: TRBJ2-3
clone size: -
V gene: TRBV9
D gene: TRBD2
CDR3 protein: CASSVGLAIRTDTQYF
CDR3 DNA: TGTGCCAGCAGCGTCGGACTAGCAATACGCACAGATACGCAGTATTTT

J gene: TRBJ2-3
clone size: -
V gene: TRBV27
D gene: TRBD2
CDR3 protein: CASSFYRGEADTQYF
CDR3 DNA: TGTGCCAGCAGTTTTTATCGGGGGGAGGCAGATACGCAGTATTTT

J gene: TRBJ1-3
clone size: -
V gene: TRBV7-2
D gene: -
CDR3 protein: CASSLNTGIRPGNTIYF
CDR3 DNA: TGTGCCAGCAGCTTAAATACAGGGATTCGGCCTGGAAACACCATATATTTT

J gene: TRBJ2-5
clone size: -
V gene: TRBV11-2
D gene: -
CDR3 protein: CASSLVGQARGTQYF
CDR3 DNA: TGTGCCAGCAGCTTAGTAGGGCAGGCAAGAGGGACCCAGTACTTC

J gene: TRBJ1-5
clone size: few
V gene: TRBV11-2
D gene: -
CDR3 protein: CASSLGLNQPQHF
CDR3 DNA: TGTGCCAGCAGCCTGGGCCTTAATCAGCCCCAGCATTTT

J gene: TRBJ2-7
clone size: -
V gene: TRBV2
D gene: TRBD1
CDR3 protein: CASSEPPGQSEQYF
CDR3 DNA: TGTGCCAGCAGTGAACCGCCGGGACAGAGCGAGCAGTACTTC

J gene: TRBJ1-5
clone size: -
V gene: TRBV18
D gene: -
CDR3 protein: CASSEYQAGGNQPQHF
CDR3 DNA: TGTGCCAGCTCCGAATACCAAGCAGGGGGCAATCAGCCCCAGCATTTT

J gene: TRBJ2-2
clone size: -
V gene: TRBV11-2
D gene: -
CDR3 protein: CASSSDSFGELFF
CDR3 DNA: TGTGCCAGCAGCTCTGACAGTTTCGGGGAGCTGTTTTTT

J gene: TRBJ1-3
clone size: -
V gene: TRBV28
D gene: TRBD1
CDR3 protein: CASSFRGLVNTIYF
CDR3 DNA: TGTGCCAGCAGTTTCAGGGGGTTGGTGAACACCATATATTTT

J gene: TRBJ2-1
clone size: -
V gene: TRBV28
D gene: TRBD1
CDR3 protein: CASSLTGGLVGEQFF
CDR3 DNA: TGTGCCAGCAGCCTTACAGGGGGCTTGGTAGGTGAGCAGTTCTTC

J gene: TRBJ2-1
clone size: -
V gene: TRBV7-3
D gene: -
CDR3 protein: CASSSQSNEQFF
CDR3 DNA: TGTGCCAGCAGCTCACAGAGCAATGAGCAGTTCTTC

J gene: TRBJ2-1
clone size: -
V gene: TRBV7-8
D gene: TRBD2
CDR3 protein: CASSPRTSGDEQFF
CDR3 DNA: TGTGCCAGCAGCCCAAGGACTAGCGGAGATGAGCAGTTCTTC

J gene: TRBJ1-2
clone size: -
V gene: TRBV13
D gene: -
CDR3 protein: CASKEWRDGYTF
CDR3 DNA: TGTGCCAGCAAAGAGTGGCGGGATGGCTACACCTTC

J gene: TRBJ2-5
clone size: -
V gene: TRBV5-1
D gene: -
CDR3 protein: CASSLGDKETQYF
CDR3 DNA: TGCGCCAGCAGCTTGGGGGACAAAGAGACCCAGTACTTC

J gene: TRBJ1-2
clone size: -
V gene: TRBV7-8
D gene: TRBD1
CDR3 protein: CASSSTTGFVYGYTF
CDR3 DNA: TGTGCCAGCAGCTCTACGACAGGGTTCGTCTATGGCTACACCTTC

J gene: TRBJ1-5
clone size: once
V gene: TRBV18
D gene: -
CDR3 protein: CASSPPDGFNQPQHF
CDR3 DNA: TGTGCCAGCTCACCACCGGACGGATTCAATCAGCCCCAGCATTTT

J gene: TRBJ2-2
clone size: -
V gene: TRBV28
D gene: -
CDR3 protein: CASSPPFDPGELFF
CDR3 DNA: TGTGCCAGCAGCCCGCCTTTCGATCCCGGGGAGCTGTTTTTT

J gene: TRBJ1-2
clone size: -
V gene: TRBV4-3
D gene: TRBD1
CDR3 protein: CASGTGRNYGYTF
CDR3 DNA: TGCGCCAGCGGGACAGGACGGAACTATGGCTACACCTTC

J gene: TRBJ1-5
clone size: -
V gene: TRBV5-6
D gene: -
CDR3 protein: CASSSMGTGLYSNQPQHF
CDR3 DNA: TGTGCCAGCAGCTCGATGGGAACAGGACTTTATAGCAATCAGCCCCAGCATTTT

J gene: TRBJ1-1
clone size: -
V gene: TRBV7-9
D gene: TRBD1
CDR3 protein: CASSQQTGVGNTEAFF
CDR3 DNA: TGTGCCAGCAGCCAACAGACAGGGGTAGGGAACACTGAAGCTTTCTTT

J gene: TRBJ1-2
clone size: once
V gene: TRBV5-1
D gene: -
CDR3 protein: CASSTDVAYGYTF
CDR3 DNA: TGCGCCAGCAGCACGGACGTCGCCTATGGCTACACCTTC

J gene: TRBJ1-4
clone size: -
V gene: TRBV30
D gene: -
CDR3 protein: CAWSDGQLSVEKLFF
CDR3 DNA: TGTGCCTGGAGTGATGGACAGCTCAGCGTTGAAAAACTGTTTTTT

J gene: TRBJ2-1
clone size: -
V gene: TRBV2
D gene: TRBD2
CDR3 protein: CASSDIGPAGGLEQFF
CDR3 DNA: TGTGCCAGCAGTGATATCGGTCCAGCGGGGGGTTTGGAGCAGTTCTTC

J gene: TRBJ2-1
clone size: once
V gene: TRBV5-1
D gene: -
CDR3 protein: CASSFLGQNEQFF
CDR3 DNA: TGCGCCAGCAGCTTTCTCGGGCAGAATGAGCAGTTCTTC

J gene: TRBJ2-3
clone size: once
V gene: TRBV9
D gene: -
CDR3 protein: CASSVGQRTDTQYF
CDR3 DNA: TGTGCCAGCAGCGTAGGCCAGCGCACAGATACGCAGTATTTT

J gene: TRBJ2-5
clone size: -
V gene: TRBV29-1
D gene: -
CDR3 protein: CSVDWGLAETQYF
CDR3 DNA: TGCAGCGTTGATTGGGGATTGGCTGAGACCCAGTACTTC

J gene: TRBJ2-3
clone size: few
V gene: TRBV10-3
D gene: TRBD2
CDR3 protein: CAAKTSGNTDTQYF
CDR3 DNA: TGTGCCGCCAAGACTAGCGGGAACACAGATACGCAGTATTTT

J gene: TRBJ1-5
clone size: -
V gene: TRBV28
D gene: TRBD1
CDR3 protein: CASSFKIDRAGQPQHF
CDR3 DNA: TGTGCCAGCAGTTTCAAAATTGACAGGGCTGGTCAGCCCCAGCATTTT

J gene: TRBJ2-3
clone size: -
V gene: TRBV7-9
D gene: -
CDR3 protein: CASSLAGEDTQYF
CDR3 DNA: TGTGCCAGCAGCTTAGCGGGGGAAGATACGCAGTATTTT

J gene: TRBJ1-1
clone size: -
V gene: TRBV5-1
D gene: -
CDR3 protein: CASSPFYRDTEAFF
CDR3 DNA: TGCGCCAGCAGCCCGTTCTACAGGGACACTGAAGCTTTCTTT

J gene: TRBJ1-2
clone size: few
V gene: TRBV6-5
D gene: -
CDR3 protein: CASSYGGRDGYTF
CDR3 DNA: TGTGCCAGCAGTTACGGGGGACGTGATGGCTACACCTTC

J gene: TRBJ1-4
clone size: -
V gene: TRBV4-2
D gene: -
CDR3 protein: CASSPQGAGDNEKLFF
CDR3 DNA: TGTGCCAGCAGCCCTCAAGGGGCAGGGGACAATGAAAAACTGTTTTTT

J gene: TRBJ1-2
clone size: -
V gene: TRBV30
D gene: -
CDR3 protein: CAWSAGNYGYTF
CDR3 DNA: TGTGCCTGGAGTGCGGGCAACTATGGCTACACCTTC

J gene: TRBJ2-7
clone size: few
V gene: TRBV5-6
D gene: -
CDR3 protein: CASSSMRVNDEQYF
CDR3 DNA: TGTGCCAGCAGCTCTATGCGGGTCAACGACGAGCAGTACTTC

J gene: TRBJ1-3
clone size: -
V gene: TRBV7-2
D gene: -
CDR3 protein: CASSLGSLAASGNTIYF
CDR3 DNA: TGTGCCAGCAGCTTAGGTTCGTTGGCCGCCTCTGGAAACACCATATATTTT

J gene: TRBJ2-7
clone size: -
V gene: TRBV11-2
D gene: -
CDR3 protein: CASSLSSSYSYEQYF
CDR3 DNA: TGTGCCAGCAGCTTATCTAGCAGCTATTCCTACGAGCAGTACTTC

J gene: TRBJ1-2
clone size: -
V gene: TRBV30
D gene: -
CDR3 protein: CAWSPQGNYGYTF
CDR3 DNA: TGTGCCTGGAGTCCCCAGGGTAACTATGGCTACACCTTC

J gene: TRBJ1-1
clone size: -
V gene: TRBV7-9
D gene: TRBD1
CDR3 protein: CASSLGQGEAEAFF
CDR3 DNA: TGTGCCAGCAGCTTAGGCCAGGGGGAAGCTGAAGCTTTCTTT

J gene: TRBJ1-5
clone size: once
V gene: TRBV5-1
D gene: -
CDR3 protein: CASSLSGDPNQPQHF
CDR3 DNA: TGCGCCAGCAGCTTGTCGGGGGATCCCAATCAGCCCCAGCATTTT

J gene: TRBJ1-2
clone size: -
V gene: TRBV7-2
D gene: -
CDR3 protein: CASSLASAAGYTF
CDR3 DNA: TGTGCCAGCAGCTTAGCGTCCGCAGCGGGCTACACCTTC

J gene: TRBJ1-2
clone size: -
V gene: TRBV18
D gene: TRBD1
CDR3 protein: CASSQGQGAHGYTF
CDR3 DNA: TGTGCCAGCTCACAGGGACAGGGGGCGCATGGCTACACCTTC

J gene: TRBJ1-3
clone size: -
V gene: TRBV6-1
D gene: -
CDR3 protein: CASRGPGNTIYF
CDR3 DNA: TGTGCCAGCCGGGGGCCTGGAAACACCATATATTTT